These T cell receptor beta chains were read from a single sample in a study of blood T cell repertoires in COVID-19. TCRdb's copy holds only in-frame clones and misses some; the assay was immunoSEQ multiplex PCR. The sample records approximately 270,000 clones, around 90% being singletons. The sample was peripheral blood. The source of these receptors is a man between 50 and 59 years old with acute or convalescent COVID-19. The CDR3 runs from the conserved cysteine through the conserved F or W. A D gene is named only where the DNA matches it firmly. The size field is filled for only some rows; it gives once, few, many or a size class.

V gene,J gene,clone size,CDR3 length,D gene,CDR3 protein,CDR3 DNA
TRBV15,TRBJ1-2,NA,15,NA,CATSRDTGARYGYTF,TGTGCCACCAGCAGAGATACAGGCGCACGGTATGGCTACACCTTC
TRBV10-3,TRBJ1-5,NA,13,NA,CAISVNSNQPQHF,TGTGCCATCAGTGTAAATAGCAATCAGCCCCAGCATTTT
TRBV7-2,TRBJ2-3,NA,14,TRBD1,CASRDRGGTDTQYF,TGTGCCAGCAGGGACAGGGGGGGCACAGATACGCAGTATTTT
TRBV11-2,TRBJ2-1,NA,17,NA,CASSLDLLQSSYNEQFF,TGTGCCAGCAGCTTAGATTTGCTACAGAGCTCCTACAATGAGCAGTTCTTC
TRBV2,TRBJ2-1,once,14,TRBD1,CASRPGQGGNEQFF,TGTGCCAGCAGGCCGGGACAGGGGGGCAATGAGCAGTTCTTC
TRBV2,TRBJ2-2,NA,15,NA,CASSEALPGPGELFF,TGTGCCAGCAGTGAAGCGCTTCCGGGTCCCGGGGAGCTGTTTTTT
TRBV5-6,TRBJ1-2,NA,17,TRBD1,CASSLGDRDPGGYGYTF,TGTGCCAGCAGCTTGGGGGACAGGGACCCTGGAGGCTATGGCTACACCTTC
TRBV7-2,TRBJ1-1,NA,17,NA,CASTPGGGDQLYTEAFF,TGTGCCAGCACCCCGGGTGGCGGGGATCAGTTATACACTGAAGCTTTCTTT
TRBV6-5,TRBJ1-1,NA,15,TRBD1,CASSSEGAGDTEAFF,TGTGCCAGCAGTTCGGAGGGGGCCGGGGACACTGAAGCTTTCTTT
TRBV25-1,TRBJ1-2,many,15,TRBD1,CASSSDRRANYGYTF,TGTGCCAGCAGCTCGGACAGGAGAGCTAACTATGGCTACACCTTC
TRBV5-1,TRBJ1-1,NA,17,NA,CASSSGRAYAMNTEAFF,TGCGCCAGCAGCTCGGGGAGAGCCTACGCTATGAACACTGAAGCTTTCTTT
TRBV4-2,TRBJ2-3,NA,17,NA,CASSQGGGERRTDTQYF,TGTGCCAGCAGCCAAGGGGGGGGCGAGCGCCGCACAGATACGCAGTATTTT
TRBV6-5,TRBJ2-2,NA,15,NA,CASTAEGGGTGELFF,TGTGCCAGCACCGCAGAAGGGGGGGGCACCGGGGAGCTGTTTTTT
TRBV27,TRBJ1-1,NA,13,TRBD1,CASRNTGQGEAFF,TGTGCCAGCAGAAATACGGGACAGGGAGAAGCTTTCTTT
TRBV3-1/TRBV3-2,TRBJ1-2,NA,15,NA,CASSQAGAGAWGYTF,TGTGCCAGCAGCCAAGCAGGGGCAGGGGCTTGGGGCTACACCTTC
TRBV5-1,TRBJ2-1,NA,13,NA,CASSLGFGGEQFF,TGCGCCAGCAGCTTGGGTTTCGGCGGTGAGCAGTTCTTC
TRBV12-5,TRBJ2-5,NA,14,NA,CASGLFAGEETQYF,TGTGCTAGTGGTTTGTTTGCCGGGGAAGAGACCCAGTACTTC
TRBV11-2,TRBJ2-7,NA,12,NA,CASTADSYEQYF,TGTGCCAGCACCGCGGATTCCTACGAGCAGTACTTC
TRBV11-2,TRBJ1-6,NA,14,NA,CASSLQGFNSPLHF,TGTGCCAGCAGCTTACAGGGTTTCAATTCACCCCTCCACTTT
TRBV5-6,TRBJ1-2,NA,12,NA,CASSLGGFGYTF,TGTGCCAGCAGCTTGGGAGGGTTTGGCTACACCTTC
TRBV4-1,TRBJ1-5,NA,16,TRBD1,CASSQGSTGGSQPQHF,TGCGCCAGCAGCCAAGGTTCGACAGGGGGTAGCCAGCCCCAGCATTTT
TRBV5-1,TRBJ2-1,NA,14,NA,CASSYSSGTNEQFF,TGCGCCAGCAGCTACAGCAGTGGAACCAATGAGCAGTTCTTC
TRBV19,TRBJ2-1,NA,14,TRBD1,CASSQTGGYNEQFF,TGTGCCAGTAGCCAGACAGGGGGCTACAATGAGCAGTTCTTC
TRBV7-2,TRBJ1-1,NA,14,TRBD1,CASSITGGLAEAFF,TGTGCCAGCAGCATCACAGGGGGCCTCGCTGAAGCTTTCTTT
TRBV5-5,TRBJ1-5,once,17,TRBD1,CASSHHRNLGQGQPQHF,TGTGCCAGCAGCCACCACAGGAATCTGGGACAGGGTCAGCCCCAGCATTTT
TRBV12-3/TRBV12-4,TRBJ1-2,NA,13,NA,CASTDPGSGGYTF,TGTGCCAGCACCGACCCAGGGTCTGGCGGCTACACCTTC
TRBV27,TRBJ1-4,NA,14,NA,CASSLSYRGEKLFF,TGTGCCAGCAGTTTATCATATAGGGGAGAAAAACTGTTTTTT
TRBV24-1,TRBJ2-5,NA,11,NA,CATSNGETQYF,TGTGCCACCAGCAATGGCGAGACCCAGTACTTC
TRBV5-1,TRBJ2-7,NA,15,TRBD1,CASRPSTGTSYEQYF,TGCGCCAGCAGACCCTCGACAGGGACCTCCTACGAGCAGTACTTC
TRBV5-1,TRBJ1-2,NA,15,NA,CASSSGRGTRRGYTF,TGCGCCAGCAGCTCGGGGAGGGGGACCCGGCGGGGCTACACCTTC
TRBV11-2,TRBJ2-7,few,17,NA,CASSLFPAGDSSYEQYF,TGTGCCAGCAGCTTATTCCCAGCCGGTGACTCATCCTACGAGCAGTACTTC
TRBV11-2,TRBJ2-7,NA,13,TRBD2,CASSLGLAGEQYF,TGTGCCAGCAGCTTGGGACTAGCGGGCGAGCAGTACTTC
TRBV29-1,TRBJ1-2,NA,12,NA,CSVDPGGDGYTF,TGCAGCGTTGACCCCGGGGGGGATGGCTACACCTTC
TRBV18,TRBJ1-2,NA,14,NA,CASSRELYLYGYTF,TGTGCCAGCTCCCGCGAGCTGTACCTTTATGGCTACACCTTC
TRBV3-1/TRBV3-2,TRBJ1-6,NA,19,TRBD1,CASSQAGTGGRAYNSPLHF,TGTGCCAGCAGCCAAGCTGGCACAGGGGGCCGCGCCTATAATTCACCCCTCCACTTT
TRBV27,TRBJ2-1,NA,13,TRBD2,CASATSGGNEQFF,TGTGCCAGTGCGACTAGCGGGGGGAATGAGCAGTTCTTC
TRBV19,TRBJ1-1,NA,15,NA,CASGGRAAGRAEAFF,TGTGCCAGTGGAGGACGGGCCGCCGGTCGTGCTGAAGCTTTCTTT
TRBV5-1,TRBJ2-3,NA,16,TRBD2,CASSSTLAGYTDTQYF,TGCGCCAGCAGCTCAACGCTAGCGGGTTACACAGATACGCAGTATTTT
TRBV7-9,TRBJ1-6,NA,15,NA,CASSPRGSYNSPLHF,TGTGCCAGCAGCCCCAGGGGCTCCTATAATTCACCCCTCCACTTT
TRBV19,TRBJ1-5,NA,19,TRBD1,CASSILRDRGSYSNQPQHF,TGTGCCAGTAGTATCCTCCGTGACAGGGGTTCCTATAGCAATCAGCCCCAGCATTTT
TRBV7-3,TRBJ1-3,NA,14,TRBD1,CASSPGTGGNTIYF,TGTGCCAGCAGCCCGGGGACAGGAGGGAACACCATATATTTT
TRBV27,TRBJ2-7,once,15,NA,CASSLRPGISYEQYF,TGTGCCAGCAGCTTAAGGCCGGGAATCTCCTACGAGCAGTACTTC
TRBV29-1,TRBJ1-4,NA,13,TRBD1,CSVGTGSNEKLFF,TGCAGCGTTGGGACAGGGAGTAATGAAAAACTGTTTTTT
TRBV12-3/TRBV12-4,TRBJ1-2,NA,12,NA,CASSLARVGYTF,TGTGCCAGCAGTTTGGCCAGGGTTGGCTACACCTTC
TRBV28,TRBJ2-7,NA,16,NA,CASSPPRQHRTYEQYF,TGTGCCAGCAGTCCGCCCCGACAGCATCGAACCTACGAGCAGTACTTC
TRBV7-3,TRBJ2-1,NA,16,NA,CASSLTGTDRYNEQFF,TGTGCCAGCAGCTTAACGGGGACGGACAGATACAATGAGCAGTTCTTC
TRBV4-1,TRBJ1-1,few,14,NA,CASSRTPDGHEAFF,TGCGCCAGCAGCCGGACACCCGACGGTCATGAAGCTTTCTTT
TRBV14,TRBJ2-3,NA,14,NA,CATGAEPRVDTQYF,TGTGCCACAGGAGCGGAGCCTCGGGTAGATACGCAGTATTTT
TRBV23-1,TRBJ1-1,NA,19,TRBD1,CASSQSPDRDGLMNTEAFF,TGCGCCAGCAGTCAATCGCCCGACAGGGACGGGTTGATGAACACTGAAGCTTTCTTT
TRBV10-3,TRBJ2-2,few,14,NA,CAISEGAHTGELFF,TGTGCCATCAGTGAGGGGGCTCATACCGGGGAGCTGTTTTTT
TRBV9,TRBJ1-2,once,15,TRBD1,CASSFTGTGVYGYTF,TGTGCCAGCAGCTTTACCGGGACAGGGGTCTATGGCTACACCTTC
TRBV2,TRBJ1-3,once,17,TRBD1,CASSDTGTGYLGNTIYF,TGTGCCAGCAGCGACACCGGGACAGGGTATCTTGGAAACACCATATATTTT
TRBV7-9,TRBJ1-2,NA,13,NA,CASSSPDSYGYTF,TGTGCCAGCAGTTCACCGGACAGCTATGGCTACACCTTC